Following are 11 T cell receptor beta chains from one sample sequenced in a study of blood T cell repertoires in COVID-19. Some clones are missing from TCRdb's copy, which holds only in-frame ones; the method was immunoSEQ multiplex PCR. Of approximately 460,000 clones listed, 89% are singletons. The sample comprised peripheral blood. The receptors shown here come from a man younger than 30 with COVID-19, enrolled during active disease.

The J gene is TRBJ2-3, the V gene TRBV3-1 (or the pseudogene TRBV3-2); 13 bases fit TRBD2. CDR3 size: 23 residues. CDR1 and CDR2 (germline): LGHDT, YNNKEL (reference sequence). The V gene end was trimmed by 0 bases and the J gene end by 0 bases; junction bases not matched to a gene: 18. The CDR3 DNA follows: TGTGCCAGCAGCCAAGATTTCTTCTTTGCGGGACTAGCGGGGAGAACTAGCACAGATACGCAGTATTTT. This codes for CASSQDFFFAGLAGRTSTDTQYF.

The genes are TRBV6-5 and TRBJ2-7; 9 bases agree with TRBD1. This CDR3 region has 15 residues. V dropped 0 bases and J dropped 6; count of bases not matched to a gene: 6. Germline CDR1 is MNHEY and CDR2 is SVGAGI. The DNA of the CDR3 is TGTGCCAGCAGTTACTCAGGGACAGGGACCCGCGAGCAGTACTTC. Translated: CASSYSGTGTREQYF.

CDR3: CAWSGAQGSNQPQHF. CDR3 nucleotides: TGTGCCTGGAGTGGGGCGCAGGGGTCCAATCAGCCCCAGCATTTT. The rearrangement uses TRBV30 and TRBJ1-5, with D possibly matching TRBD1 (6 bases). This CDR3 is built from 15 residues. V was shortened by 1 base and J by 3 bases, with 13 bases between the two germline ends. The germline V gene has CDR1 GTSNPN and CDR2 SVGIG (reference sequence).

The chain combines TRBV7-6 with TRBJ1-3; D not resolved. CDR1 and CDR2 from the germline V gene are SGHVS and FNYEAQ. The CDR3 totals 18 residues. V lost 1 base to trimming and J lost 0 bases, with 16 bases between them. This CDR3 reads CASSLGGRQVTSGNTIYF. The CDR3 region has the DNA TGTGCCAGCAGCTTAGGTGGCCGGCAGGTTACCTCTGGAAACACCATATATTTT.

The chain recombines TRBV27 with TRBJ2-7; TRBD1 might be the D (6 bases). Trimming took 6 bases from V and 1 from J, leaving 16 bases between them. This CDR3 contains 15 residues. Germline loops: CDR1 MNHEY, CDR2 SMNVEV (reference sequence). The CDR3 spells CASSQMGAGSYEQYF. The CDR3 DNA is TGTGCCAGCAGCCAGATGGGGGCCGGTTCCTACGAGCAGTACTTC.

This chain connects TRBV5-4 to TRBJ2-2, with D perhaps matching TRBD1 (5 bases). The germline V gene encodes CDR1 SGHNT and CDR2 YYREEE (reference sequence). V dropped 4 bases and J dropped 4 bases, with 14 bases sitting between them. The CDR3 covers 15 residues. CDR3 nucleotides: TGTGCCAGCAGCAATCAGGGCAGTCTCACCGGGGAGCTGTTTTTT. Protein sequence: CASSNQGSLTGELFF.

CDR3 residues: CSASSGGNQPQHF. CDR3 DNA sequence: TGCAGTGCTAGTTCGGGGGGTAATCAGCCCCAGCATTTT. The rearrangement links TRBV20-1 to TRBJ1-5, with D tentatively TRBD1 (5 bases). The ends were cut back, 3 bases at V and 4 bases at J, with 10 bases in the middle. Germline CDR1 is DFQATT and CDR2 is SNEGSKA (reference sequence). CDR3 length: 13 amino acids.

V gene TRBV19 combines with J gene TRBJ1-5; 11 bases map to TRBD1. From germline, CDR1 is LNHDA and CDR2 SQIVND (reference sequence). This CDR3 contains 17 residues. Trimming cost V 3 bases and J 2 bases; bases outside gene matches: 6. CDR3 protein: CASSIRRTGGGNQPQHF. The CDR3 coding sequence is TGTGCCAGTAGTATTAGAAGGACAGGGGGCGGCAATCAGCCCCAGCATTTT.

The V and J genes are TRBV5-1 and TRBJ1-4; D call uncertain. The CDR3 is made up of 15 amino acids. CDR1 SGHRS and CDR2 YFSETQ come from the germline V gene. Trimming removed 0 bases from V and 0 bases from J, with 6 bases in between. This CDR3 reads CASSLDGATNEKLFF. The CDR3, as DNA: TGCGCCAGCAGCTTGGACGGTGCAACTAATGAAAAACTGTTTTTT.

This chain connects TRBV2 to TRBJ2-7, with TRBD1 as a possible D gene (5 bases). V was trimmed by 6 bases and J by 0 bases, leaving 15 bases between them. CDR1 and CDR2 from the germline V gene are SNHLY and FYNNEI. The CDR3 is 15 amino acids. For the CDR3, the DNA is TGTGCCAGCAGGAAGGTTCTTGACAGCTCCTACGAGCAGTACTTC. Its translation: CASRKVLDSSYEQYF.

CDR3 nucleotide sequence: TGTGCCAGCAGCTCAAGGCACGGCGGGGGAGCGGATACGCAGTATTTT. This sequence encodes CASSSRHGGGADTQYF. The chain has TRBV5-4 and TRBJ2-3; TRBD2 aligns across 7 bases. This CDR3 has 16 residues. J gave up 6 bases and V 3 bases, and 13 bases lay outside the gene matches. From germline, CDR1 is SGHNT and CDR2 YYREEE (reference sequence).